These 13 T cell receptor beta chains share one sample of origin, sequenced in a study of T cells expressing NK-cell markers. From the 5' RACE reads, TCRdb lists one entry per CDR3 protein and no DNA. The sample has approximately 150,000 distinct CDR3 sequences, and its top ten clones hold around 18%. Sequencing was done on a sample of blood T cells: a sorted CD56 or NKG2C T cell subset, CD4+ or CD8+ T cells, or bulk PBMC T cells (not recorded which). All receptors come from a woman between 18 and 70 years old in good health.

The chain uses TRBV6-6 and TRBJ2-7; TCRdb's D call, TRBD1, is unchecked because there is no DNA. This CDR3 has 11 amino acids. CDR1 and CDR2 (germline): MNHNY, SVGAGI (reference sequence). The CDR3 loop reads CASSPRAEQYF.

CDR3 sequence: CASATGGREPQHF. The V gene is TRBV2, the J gene TRBJ1-5; lacking DNA, the TRBD1 call made by TCRdb goes unchecked. Germline loops: CDR1 SNHLY, CDR2 FYNNEI. This CDR3 spans 13 amino acids.

The chain carries TRBV6-6 and TRBJ2-1; TCRdb proposes TRBD1, but this gene call is untestable without DNA. The CDR3 is made up of 12 amino acids. The germline V gene encodes CDR1 MNHNY and CDR2 SVGAGI (reference sequence). This CDR3 reads CASRGMGNEQFF.

CDR3 protein: CASSLWGLAGGNYEQYF. The genes are TRBV12-3 or TRBV12-4 and TRBJ2-7; the TCRdb D gene call, TRBD2, has no DNA to confirm it. The CDR3 runs to 17 residues.

V is TRBV7-6 and J is TRBJ2-2; TCRdb picks TRBD1, but there is no DNA to check that call. CDR3 length: 16 residues. Germline CDR1 is SGHVS and CDR2 is FNYEAQ. The CDR3 reads CASSLVPGMNTGELFF.

The V call is TRBV5-1, the J call TRBJ2-5; TCRdb selects TRBD2, and the lack of DNA leaves this call unchecked. CDR3 length equals 14 residues. Germline CDR1 reads SGHRS; CDR2 reads YFSETQ. The CDR3 region is CASNLGSRLETQYF.

The rearrangement links TRBV12-3 or TRBV12-4 to TRBJ2-3. This CDR3 spans 13 amino acids. CDR3 amino acids: CASSFNAEDTQYF.

The genes are TRBV6-5 and TRBJ1-1; without DNA, the TCRdb call of TRBD1 cannot be checked. The CDR3 has 17 residues. Germline V gene sequence: CDR1 MNHEY, CDR2 SVGAGI. CDR3 protein: CASSYQSGQVMNTEAFF.

The rearrangement joins TRBV6-1 to TRBJ2-4; TCRdb returns TRBD2, unconfirmable since there is no DNA. The CDR3 loop spans 17 amino acids. From germline, CDR1 is MNHNS and CDR2 SASEGT. The CDR3 sequence: CASSGELASVMDGIQYF.

This sequence joins TRBV5-1 and TRBJ1-1; TCRdb lists TRBD1, though no DNA is available to test this call. The germline CDR1 and CDR2 sequences are SGHRS and YFSETQ. CDR3 length: 14 residues. The CDR3 protein is CASRDVQGGTEAFF.

The V gene is TRBV5-1, the J gene TRBJ2-6. CDR3 length: 16 residues. Germline CDR1 and CDR2: SGHRS and YFSETQ. CDR3 sequence: CASSLFQSSGANVLTF. The whole variable domain, remainder taken from reference TRBV5-1 and TRBJ2-6, is KAGVTQTPRYLIKTRGQQVTLSCSPISGHRSVSWYQQTPGQGLQFLFEYFSETQRNKGNFPGRFSGRQFSNSRSEMNVSTLELGDSALYLCASSLFQSSGANVLTFGAGSRLTVL.

The chain is built from TRBV20-1 and TRBJ2-3; TCRdb proposes TRBD2, but this gene call is untestable without DNA. CDR3 length: 15 amino acids. The germline gives CDR1 DFQATT, CDR2 SNEGSKA (reference sequence). CDR3: CSAPGLVGVTDTQYF.

V usage is TRBV5-1 and J usage is TRBJ2-3; TCRdb designates TRBD2, a call that cannot be tested without DNA. This CDR3 contains 17 residues. The germline CDR1 and CDR2 sequences are SGHRS and YFSETQ. CDR3 in amino acids: CASSLRAGGLRSDTQYF.